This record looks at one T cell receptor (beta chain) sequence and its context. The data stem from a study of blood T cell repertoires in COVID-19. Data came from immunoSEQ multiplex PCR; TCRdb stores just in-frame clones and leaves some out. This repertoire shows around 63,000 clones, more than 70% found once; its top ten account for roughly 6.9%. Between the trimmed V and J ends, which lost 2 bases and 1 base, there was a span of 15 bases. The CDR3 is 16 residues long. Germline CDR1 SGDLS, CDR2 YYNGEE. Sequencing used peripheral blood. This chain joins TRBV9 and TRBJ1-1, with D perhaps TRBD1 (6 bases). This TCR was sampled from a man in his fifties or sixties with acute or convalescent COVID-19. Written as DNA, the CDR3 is TGTGCCAGCAGCGTCGGGCAGGGGATGTGGAACACTGAAGCTTTCTTT. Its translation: CASSVGQGMWNTEAFF.